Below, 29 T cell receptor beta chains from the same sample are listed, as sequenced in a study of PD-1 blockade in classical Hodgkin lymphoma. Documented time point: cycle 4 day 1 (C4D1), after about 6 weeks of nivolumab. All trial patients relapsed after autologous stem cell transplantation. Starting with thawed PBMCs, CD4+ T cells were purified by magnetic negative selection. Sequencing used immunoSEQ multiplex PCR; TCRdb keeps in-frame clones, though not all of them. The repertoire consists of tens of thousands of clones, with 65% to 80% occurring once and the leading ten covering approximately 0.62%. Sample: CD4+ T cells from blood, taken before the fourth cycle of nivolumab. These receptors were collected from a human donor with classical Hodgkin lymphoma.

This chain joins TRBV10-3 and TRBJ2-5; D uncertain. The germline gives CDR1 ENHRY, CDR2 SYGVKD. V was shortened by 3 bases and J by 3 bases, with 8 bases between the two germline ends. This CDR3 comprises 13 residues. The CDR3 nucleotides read TGTGCCATCAGTGATTGGTCAGAAGAGACCCAGTACTTC. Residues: CAISDWSEETQYF.

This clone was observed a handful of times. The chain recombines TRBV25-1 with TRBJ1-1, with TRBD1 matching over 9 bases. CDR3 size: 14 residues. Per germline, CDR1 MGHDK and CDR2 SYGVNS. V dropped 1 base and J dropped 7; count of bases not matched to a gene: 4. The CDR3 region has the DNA TGTGCCAGCAGTGAATTGGGGACAGGGCTTGAAGCTTTCTTT. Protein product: CASSELGTGLEAFF.

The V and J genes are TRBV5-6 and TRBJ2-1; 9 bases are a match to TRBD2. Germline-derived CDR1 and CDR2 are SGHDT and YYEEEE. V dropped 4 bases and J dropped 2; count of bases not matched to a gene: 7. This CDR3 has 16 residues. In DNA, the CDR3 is TGTGCCAGCAGCCTCCCGGGACTAGCCGCCTACAATGAGCAGTTCTTC. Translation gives CASSLPGLAAYNEQFF.

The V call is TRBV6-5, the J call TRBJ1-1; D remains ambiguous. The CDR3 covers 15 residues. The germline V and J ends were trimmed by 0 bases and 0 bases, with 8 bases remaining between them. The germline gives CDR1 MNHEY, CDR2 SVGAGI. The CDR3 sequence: CASSYSTAMNTEAFF. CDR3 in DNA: TGTGCCAGCAGTTACTCGACTGCGATGAACACTGAAGCTTTCTTT.

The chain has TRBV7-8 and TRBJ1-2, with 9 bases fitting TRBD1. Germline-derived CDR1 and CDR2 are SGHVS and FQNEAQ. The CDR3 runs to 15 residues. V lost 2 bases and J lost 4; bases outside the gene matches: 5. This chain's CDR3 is CASSLPGTGLYGYTF. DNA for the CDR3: TGTGCCAGCAGCTTACCCGGGACAGGGCTCTATGGCTACACCTTC.

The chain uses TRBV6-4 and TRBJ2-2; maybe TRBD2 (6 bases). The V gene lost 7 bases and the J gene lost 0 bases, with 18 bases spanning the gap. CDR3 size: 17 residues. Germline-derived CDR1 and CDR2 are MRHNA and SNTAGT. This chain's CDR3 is CASIPPWGRSNTGELFF. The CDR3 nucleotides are TGTGCCAGCATCCCCCCGTGGGGGAGGTCGAACACCGGGGAGCTGTTTTTT.

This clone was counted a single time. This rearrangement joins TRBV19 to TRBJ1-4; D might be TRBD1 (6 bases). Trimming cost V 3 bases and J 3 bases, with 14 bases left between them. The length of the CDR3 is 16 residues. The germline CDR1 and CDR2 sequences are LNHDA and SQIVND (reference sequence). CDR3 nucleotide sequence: TGTGCCAGTAGTATCATGTCGACAGGCGCTAATGAAAAACTGTTTTTT. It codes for CASSIMSTGANEKLFF.

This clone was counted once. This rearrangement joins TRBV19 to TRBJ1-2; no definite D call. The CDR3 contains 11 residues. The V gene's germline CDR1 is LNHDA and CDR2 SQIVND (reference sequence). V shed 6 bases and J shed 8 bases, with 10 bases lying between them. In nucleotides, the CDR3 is TGTGCCAGTAGAGATGGCGGAGGCTACACCTTC. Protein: CASRDGGGYTF.

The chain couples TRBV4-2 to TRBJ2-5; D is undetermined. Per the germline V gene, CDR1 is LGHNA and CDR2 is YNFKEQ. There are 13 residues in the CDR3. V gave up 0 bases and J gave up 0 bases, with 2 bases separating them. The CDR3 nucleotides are TGTGCCAGCAGCCAAGAGTACCAAGAGACCCAGTACTTC. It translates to CASSQEYQETQYF.

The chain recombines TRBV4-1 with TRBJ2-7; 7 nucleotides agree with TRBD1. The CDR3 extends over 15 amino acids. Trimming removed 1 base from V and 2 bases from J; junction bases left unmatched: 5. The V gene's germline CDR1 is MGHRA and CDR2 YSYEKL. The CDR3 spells CASSQVGGPPYEQYF. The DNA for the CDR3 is TGCGCCAGCAGCCAAGTAGGGGGCCCGCCCTACGAGCAGTACTTC.

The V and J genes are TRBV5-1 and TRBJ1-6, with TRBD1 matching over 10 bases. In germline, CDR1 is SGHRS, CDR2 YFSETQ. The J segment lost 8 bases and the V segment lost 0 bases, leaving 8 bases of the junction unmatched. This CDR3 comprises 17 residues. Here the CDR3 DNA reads TGCGCCAGCAGCTTGGTGACAGGGGGCGCGGGGTATTCACCCCTCCACTTT. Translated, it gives CASSLVTGGAGYSPLHF. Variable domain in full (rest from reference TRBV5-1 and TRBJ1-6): KAGVTQTPRYLIKTRGQQVTLSCSPISGHRSVSWYQQTPGQGLQFLFEYFSETQRNKGNFPGRFSGRQFSNSRSEMNVSTLELGDSALYLCASSLVTGGAGYSPLHFGNGTRLTVT.

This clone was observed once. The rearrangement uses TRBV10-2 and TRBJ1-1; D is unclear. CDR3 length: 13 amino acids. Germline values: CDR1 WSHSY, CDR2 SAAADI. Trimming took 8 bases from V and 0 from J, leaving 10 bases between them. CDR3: CASELAVNTEAFF. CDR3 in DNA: TGCGCCAGCGAGCTAGCGGTGAACACTGAAGCTTTCTTT.

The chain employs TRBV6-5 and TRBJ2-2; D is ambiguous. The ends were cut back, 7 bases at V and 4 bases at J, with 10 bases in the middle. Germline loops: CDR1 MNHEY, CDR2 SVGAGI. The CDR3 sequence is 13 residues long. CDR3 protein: CASTRPSTGELFF. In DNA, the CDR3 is TGTGCCAGCACCCGCCCCTCCACCGGGGAGCTGTTTTTT.

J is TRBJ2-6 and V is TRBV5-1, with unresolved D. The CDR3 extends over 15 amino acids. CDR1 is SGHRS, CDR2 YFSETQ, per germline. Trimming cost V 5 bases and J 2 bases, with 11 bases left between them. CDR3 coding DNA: TGCGCCAGCAGGGTCCTTAATACTGGGGCCAACGTCCTGACTTTC. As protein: CASRVLNTGANVLTF. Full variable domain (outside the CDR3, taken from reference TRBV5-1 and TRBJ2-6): KAGVTQTPRYLIKTRGQQVTLSCSPISGHRSVSWYQQTPGQGLQFLFEYFSETQRNKGNFPGRFSGRQFSNSRSEMNVSTLELGDSALYLCASRVLNTGANVLTFGAGSRLTVL.

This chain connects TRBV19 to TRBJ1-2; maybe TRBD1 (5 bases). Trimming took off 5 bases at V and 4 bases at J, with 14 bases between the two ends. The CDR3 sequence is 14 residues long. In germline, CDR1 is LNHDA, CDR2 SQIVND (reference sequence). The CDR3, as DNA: TGTGCCAGTAGTCTGGGACCAGAGCTCTATGGCTACACCTTC. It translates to CASSLGPELYGYTF.

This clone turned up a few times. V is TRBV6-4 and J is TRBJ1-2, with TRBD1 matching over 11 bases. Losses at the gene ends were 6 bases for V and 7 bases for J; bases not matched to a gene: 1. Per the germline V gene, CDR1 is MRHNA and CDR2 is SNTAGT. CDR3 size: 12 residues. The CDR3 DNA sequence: TGTGCCAGCAGAGGGACAGGGGGTGGCTACACCTTC. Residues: CASRGTGGGYTF.

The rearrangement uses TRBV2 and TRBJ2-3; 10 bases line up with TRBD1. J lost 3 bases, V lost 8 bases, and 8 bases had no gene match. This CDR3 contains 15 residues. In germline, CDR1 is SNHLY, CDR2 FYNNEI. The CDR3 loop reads CASAGTGDGTDTQYF. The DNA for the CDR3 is TGTGCCAGCGCCGGGACAGGGGACGGTACAGATACGCAGTATTTT.

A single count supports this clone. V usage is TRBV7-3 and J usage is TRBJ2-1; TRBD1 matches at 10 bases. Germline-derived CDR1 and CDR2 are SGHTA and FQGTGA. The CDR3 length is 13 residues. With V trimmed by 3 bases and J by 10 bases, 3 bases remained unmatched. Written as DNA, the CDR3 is TGTGCCAGCAGCTTGGGACAGGGGAGAGAGCAGTTCTTC. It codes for CASSLGQGREQFF.

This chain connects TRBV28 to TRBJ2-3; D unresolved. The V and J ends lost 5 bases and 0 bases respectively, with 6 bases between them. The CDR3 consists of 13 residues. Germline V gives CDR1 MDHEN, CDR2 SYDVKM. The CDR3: CASSKWSTDTQYF. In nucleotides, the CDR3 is TGTGCCAGCAGTAAATGGAGCACAGATACGCAGTATTTT.

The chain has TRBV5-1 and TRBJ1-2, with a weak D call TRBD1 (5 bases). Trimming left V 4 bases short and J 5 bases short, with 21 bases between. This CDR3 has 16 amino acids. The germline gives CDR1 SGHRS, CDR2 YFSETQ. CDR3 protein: CASSHLKEGRAYGYTF. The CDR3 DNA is TGCGCCAGCAGCCACCTCAAAGAGGGCAGGGCTTATGGCTACACCTTC.

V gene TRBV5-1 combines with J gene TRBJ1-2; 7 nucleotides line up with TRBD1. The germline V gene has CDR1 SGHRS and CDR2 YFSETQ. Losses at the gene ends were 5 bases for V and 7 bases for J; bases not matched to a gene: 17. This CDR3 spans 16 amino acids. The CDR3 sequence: CASRGWAGQVQAGYTF. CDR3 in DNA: TGCGCCAGCAGAGGATGGGCCGGACAGGTCCAAGCTGGCTACACCTTC.

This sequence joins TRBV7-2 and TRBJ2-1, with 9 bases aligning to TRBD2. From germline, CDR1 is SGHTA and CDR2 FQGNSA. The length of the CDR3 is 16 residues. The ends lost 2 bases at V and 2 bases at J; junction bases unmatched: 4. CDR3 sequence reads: CASSLRLAGTYNEQFF. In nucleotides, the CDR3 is TGTGCCAGCAGCTTAAGGCTAGCGGGGACCTACAATGAGCAGTTCTTC. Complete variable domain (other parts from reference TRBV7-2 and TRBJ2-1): GAGVSQSPSNKVTEKGKDVELRCDPISGHTALYWYRQSLGQGLEFLIYFQGNSAPDKSGLPSDRFSAERTGGSVSTLTIQRTQQEDSAVYLCASSLRLAGTYNEQFFGPGTRLTVL.

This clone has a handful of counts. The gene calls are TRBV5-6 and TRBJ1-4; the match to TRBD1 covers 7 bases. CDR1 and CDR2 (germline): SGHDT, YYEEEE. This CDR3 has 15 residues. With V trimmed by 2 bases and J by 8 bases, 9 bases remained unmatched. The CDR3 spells CASSFSDRPREKLFF. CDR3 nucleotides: TGTGCCAGCAGCTTTTCGGACAGGCCTCGGGAAAAACTGTTTTTT.

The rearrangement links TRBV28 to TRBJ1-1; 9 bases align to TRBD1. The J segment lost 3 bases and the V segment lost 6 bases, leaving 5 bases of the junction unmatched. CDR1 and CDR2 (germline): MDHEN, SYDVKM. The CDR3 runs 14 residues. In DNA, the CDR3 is TGTGCCAGCAGGGGACAGGGAAAATACACTGAAGCTTTCTTT. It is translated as CASRGQGKYTEAFF. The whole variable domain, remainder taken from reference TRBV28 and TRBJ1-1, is DVKVTQSSRYLVKRTGEKVFLECVQDMDHENMFWYRQDPGLGLRLIYFSYDVKMKEKGDIPEGYSVSREKKERFSLILESASTNQTSMYLCASRGQGKYTEAFFGQGTRLTVV.

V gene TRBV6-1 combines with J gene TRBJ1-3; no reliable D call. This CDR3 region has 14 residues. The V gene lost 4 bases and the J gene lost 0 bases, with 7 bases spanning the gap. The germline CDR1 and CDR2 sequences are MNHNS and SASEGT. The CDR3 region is CASSVGSSGNTIYF. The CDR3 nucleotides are TGTGCCAGCAGTGTCGGAAGCTCTGGAAACACCATATATTTT.

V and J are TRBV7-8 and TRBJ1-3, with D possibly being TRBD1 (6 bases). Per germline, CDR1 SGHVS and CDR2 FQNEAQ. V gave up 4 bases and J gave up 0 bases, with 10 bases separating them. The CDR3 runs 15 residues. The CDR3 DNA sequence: TGTGCCAGCAGCTACGACAGGAACTCTGGAAACACCATATATTTT. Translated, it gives CASSYDRNSGNTIYF.

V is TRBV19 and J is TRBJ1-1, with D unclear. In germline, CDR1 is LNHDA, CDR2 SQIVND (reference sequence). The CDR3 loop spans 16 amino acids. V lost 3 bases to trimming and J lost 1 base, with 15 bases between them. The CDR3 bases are TGTGCCAGTAGTATTTTGACACGCGGAAGGAACACTGAAGCTTTCTTT. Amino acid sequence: CASSILTRGRNTEAFF.

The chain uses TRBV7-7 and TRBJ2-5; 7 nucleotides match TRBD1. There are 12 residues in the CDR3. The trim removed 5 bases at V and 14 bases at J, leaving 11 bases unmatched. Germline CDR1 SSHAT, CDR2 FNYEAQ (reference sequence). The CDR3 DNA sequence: TGTGCCAGCAGCCGCGATACAGGGGTGGCATACTTC. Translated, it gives CASSRDTGVAYF.

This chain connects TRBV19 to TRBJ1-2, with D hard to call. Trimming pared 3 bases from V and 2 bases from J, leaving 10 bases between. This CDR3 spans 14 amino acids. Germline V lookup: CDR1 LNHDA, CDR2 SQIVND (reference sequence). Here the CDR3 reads CASSIGRANYGYTF. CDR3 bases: TGTGCCAGTAGTATCGGCCGGGCGAACTATGGCTACACCTTC.